Below, one T cell receptor (beta chain) is given with its context. Its antigen remains unknown. This sample is drawn from a study of T cell responses to AZD1222 COVID-19 vaccine. CDR3 length: 16 residues. Germline-derived CDR1 and CDR2 are SGHTA and FQGNSA. Trimming removed 1 base at V and 5 bases at J, with 17 bases between. Study results and limitations: Unmutated variant regions reportedly attract nearly half of all spike-specific TCRs.

TCRdb's table, derived via immunoSEQ multiplex PCR, lists solely in-frame clones and lacks some. The table records more than 75,000 clones, under 90% of them present only once. This TCR was sampled from an adult who received the AZD1222 COVID-19 vaccine. The V gene is TRBV7-2, the J gene TRBJ2-5; D not resolved. Material: peripheral blood, obtained 28 days after the second AZD1222 dose. CDR3 protein: CASSLVVQLARETQYF. The CDR3 nucleotides read TGTGCCAGCAGCTTAGTGGTGCAATTGGCTCGGGAGACCCAGTACTTC.